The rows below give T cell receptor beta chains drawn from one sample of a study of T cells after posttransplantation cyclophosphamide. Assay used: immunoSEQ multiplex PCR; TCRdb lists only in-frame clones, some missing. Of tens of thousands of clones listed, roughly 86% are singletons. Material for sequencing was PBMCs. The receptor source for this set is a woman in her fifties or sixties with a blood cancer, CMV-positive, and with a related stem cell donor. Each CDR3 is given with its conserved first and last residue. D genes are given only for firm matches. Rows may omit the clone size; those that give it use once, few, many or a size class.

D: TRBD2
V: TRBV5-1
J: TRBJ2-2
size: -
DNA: TGCGCCAGCAGCTTAACCGGGACTAGCGGGAGGAACACCGGGGAGCTGTTTTTT
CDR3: CASSLTGTSGRNTGELFF

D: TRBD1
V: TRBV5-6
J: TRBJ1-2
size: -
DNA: TGTGCCAGCAGCTACGGACAGGTTGGCGGCTACACCTTC
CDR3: CASSYGQVGGYTF

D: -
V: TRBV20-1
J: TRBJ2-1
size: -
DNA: TGCAGTGCTAGGCACAACAATGAGCAGTTCTTC
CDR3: CSARHNNEQFF

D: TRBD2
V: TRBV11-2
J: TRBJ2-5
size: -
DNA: TGTGCCAGCAGCTTAGACGGGAGGGCCGACGAGACCCAGTACTTC
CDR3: CASSLDGRADETQYF

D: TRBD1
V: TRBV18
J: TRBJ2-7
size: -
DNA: TGTGCCAGCTCCCCCCGCCAGGGGGCCTACGAGCAGTACTTC
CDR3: CASSPRQGAYEQYF

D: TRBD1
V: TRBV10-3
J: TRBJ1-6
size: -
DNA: TGTGCCATCAGCGGGACAGAATATAATTCACCCCTCCACTTT
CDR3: CAISGTEYNSPLHF

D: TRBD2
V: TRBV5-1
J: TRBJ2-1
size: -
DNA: TGCGCCAGCAGCGTGGGACTAGCGATCGCCTACAATGAGCAGTTCTTC
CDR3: CASSVGLAIAYNEQFF

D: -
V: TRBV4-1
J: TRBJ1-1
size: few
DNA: TGCGCCAGCAGCCGGGGGATGGGGGGCACTGAAGCTTTCTTT
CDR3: CASSRGMGGTEAFF

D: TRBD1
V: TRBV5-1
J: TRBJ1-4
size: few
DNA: TGCGCCAGCAGTCTTTACAGGGGTCCTAATGAAAAACTGTTTTTT
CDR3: CASSLYRGPNEKLFF

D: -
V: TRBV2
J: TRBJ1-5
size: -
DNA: TGTGCCAGCAGAGACGACAGGAATCAGCCCCAGCATTTT
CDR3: CASRDDRNQPQHF

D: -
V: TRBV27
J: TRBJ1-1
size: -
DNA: TGTGCCAGCAGTCTCACCACAGGGATAAACACTGAAGCTTTCTTT
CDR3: CASSLTTGINTEAFF

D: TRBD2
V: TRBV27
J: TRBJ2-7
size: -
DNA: TGTGCCAGCACTGGGGGAGGGGCGGGAGCCGCCGAGCAGTACTTC
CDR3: CASTGGGAGAAEQYF

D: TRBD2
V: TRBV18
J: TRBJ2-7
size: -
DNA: TGTGCCAGCTCTACGACTAGCGGGAGGGTTGAGGAGTACTTC
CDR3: CASSTTSGRVEEYF

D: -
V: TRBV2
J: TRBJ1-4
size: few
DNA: TGTGCCACGGAGGGCGGCGGAGCTGCAACTAATGAAAAACTGTTTTTT
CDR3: CATEGGGAATNEKLFF

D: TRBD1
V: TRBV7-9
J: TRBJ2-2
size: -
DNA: TGTGCCAGCAGCCTCTTACTGACAGGGCATCACGGGGAGCTGTTTTTT
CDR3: CASSLLLTGHHGELFF

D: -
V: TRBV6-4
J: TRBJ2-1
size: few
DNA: TGTGCCAGAGAGATAGCGCCTTACAATGAGCAGTTCTTC
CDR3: CAREIAPYNEQFF

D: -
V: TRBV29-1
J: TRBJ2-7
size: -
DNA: TGCAGCGTTGCCCGGGACATGAATTACGAGCAGTACTTC
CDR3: CSVARDMNYEQYF

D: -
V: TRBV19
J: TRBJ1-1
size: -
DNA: TGTGCCAGTAGTGGGTGGACAGACACTGAAGCTTTCTTT
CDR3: CASSGWTDTEAFF

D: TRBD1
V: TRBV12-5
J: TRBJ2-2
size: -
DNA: TGTGCTAGTGGTAAAACCCCCGGGACAGGGTTTACCGGGGAGCTGTTTTTT
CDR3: CASGKTPGTGFTGELFF

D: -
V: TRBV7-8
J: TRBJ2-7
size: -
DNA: TGTGCCAGCAGCTTAGTCTCCCAGGTCTCCTACGAGCAGTACTTC
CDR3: CASSLVSQVSYEQYF

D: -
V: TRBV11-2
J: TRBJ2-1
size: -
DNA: TGTGCCAGCAGCTTAGCGAACCCCCTGAGAGGTGAGCAGTTCTTC
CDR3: CASSLANPLRGEQFF

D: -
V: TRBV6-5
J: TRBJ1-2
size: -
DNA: TGTGCCAGCAGTGTGGACTTTAACTATGGCTACACCTTC
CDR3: CASSVDFNYGYTF

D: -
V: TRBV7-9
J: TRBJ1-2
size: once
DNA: TGTGCCAGCAGCTTAAAGGCGAACAGCCAGTATGGCTACACCTTC
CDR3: CASSLKANSQYGYTF

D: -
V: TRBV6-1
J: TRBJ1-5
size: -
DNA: TGTGCCAGCATTTCAGTCCCGAATCAGCCCCAGCATTTT
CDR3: CASISVPNQPQHF

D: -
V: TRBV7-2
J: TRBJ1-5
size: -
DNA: TGTGCCAGCAGCTTAGGAGGAGGGGGGGGCAATCAGCCCCAGCATTTT
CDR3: CASSLGGGGGNQPQHF

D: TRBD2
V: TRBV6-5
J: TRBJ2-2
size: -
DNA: TGTGCCAGCAGGCCTGGCGGGACTAGAATCGGGGAGCTGTTTTTT
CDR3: CASRPGGTRIGELFF

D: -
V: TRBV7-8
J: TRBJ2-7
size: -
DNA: TGTGCCAGCAGCCGAGCAGGGGTCGGCGAGCAGTACTTC
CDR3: CASSRAGVGEQYF

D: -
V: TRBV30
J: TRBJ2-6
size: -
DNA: TGTGCCTGCCCGTCCAGCTCTGGGGCCAACGTCCTGACTTTC
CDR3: CACPSSSGANVLTF

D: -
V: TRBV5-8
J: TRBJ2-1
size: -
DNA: TGTGCCAGCATCGTAGACAGTTCGAGAAATGAGCAGTTCTTC
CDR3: CASIVDSSRNEQFF

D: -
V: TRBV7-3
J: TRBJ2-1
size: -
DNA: TGTGCCAGCAGCCCGAGCTCCTACAATGAGCAGTTCTTC
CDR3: CASSPSSYNEQFF

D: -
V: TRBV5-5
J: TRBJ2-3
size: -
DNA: TGTGCCAGCAGCTTGGCGACAGAGGTGAATACGCAGTATTTT
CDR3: CASSLATEVNTQYF

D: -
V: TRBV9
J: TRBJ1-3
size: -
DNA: TGTGCCAGCAGTGACAGGCCCTCTGGAAACACCATATATTTT
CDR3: CASSDRPSGNTIYF

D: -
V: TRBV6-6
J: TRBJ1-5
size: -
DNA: TGTGCCAGCAGTTCTCAGAATCAGCCCCAGCATTTT
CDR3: CASSSQNQPQHF

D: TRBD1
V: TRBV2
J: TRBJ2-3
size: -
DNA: TGTGCCAGCAGTGGTTTCGACAGGGTCACAGATACGCAGTATTTT
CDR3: CASSGFDRVTDTQYF

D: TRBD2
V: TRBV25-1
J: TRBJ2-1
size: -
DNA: TGTGCCAGCAGTGTAGCGGGGGCCTACAATGAGCAGTTCTTC
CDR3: CASSVAGAYNEQFF

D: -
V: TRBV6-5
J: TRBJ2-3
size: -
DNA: TGTGCCAGCAGTCCCCGGCTAGCGCGAGCAGATACGCAGTATTTT
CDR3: CASSPRLARADTQYF

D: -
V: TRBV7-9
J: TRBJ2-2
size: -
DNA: TGTGCCAGCAGCTCCAGCACCGGGGAGCTGTTTTTT
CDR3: CASSSSTGELFF

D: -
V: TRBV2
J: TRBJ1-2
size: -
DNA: TGTGCCAGCTGCGGAAATGGCGGCTATGGCTACACCTTC
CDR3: CASCGNGGYGYTF

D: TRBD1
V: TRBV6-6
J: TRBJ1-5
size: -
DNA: TGTGCCAGCAGCTCCGGACAGGGTAGCAATCAGCCCCAGCATTTT
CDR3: CASSSGQGSNQPQHF

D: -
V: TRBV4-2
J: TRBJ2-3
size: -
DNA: TGTGCCAGCAGCCAAGAATGGGACTTCACAGATACGCAGTATTTT
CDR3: CASSQEWDFTDTQYF

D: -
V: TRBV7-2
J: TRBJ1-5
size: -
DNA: TGTGCCAGCAGCCAAGCGATCCGCAATCAGCCCCAGCATTTT
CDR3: CASSQAIRNQPQHF

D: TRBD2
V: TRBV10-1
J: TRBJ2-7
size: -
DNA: TGCGCCAGCAGTGAGATCGGGACTAGAGGCGAGCAGTACTTC
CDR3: CASSEIGTRGEQYF

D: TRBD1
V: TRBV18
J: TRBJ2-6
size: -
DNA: TGTGCCAGCCCACCGCCAGGGACAGGGGCGGGAGGGGCCAACGTCCTGACTTTC
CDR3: CASPPPGTGAGGANVLTF

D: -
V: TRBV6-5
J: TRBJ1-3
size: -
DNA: TGTGCCAGCGGGTACCAGGGCTCCTCTGGAAACACCATATATTTT
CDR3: CASGYQGSSGNTIYF

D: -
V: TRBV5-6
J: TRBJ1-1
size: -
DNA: TGTGCCAGCAGCCGTCTCGACGTTTTCAGCGCTGAAGCTTTCTTT
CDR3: CASSRLDVFSAEAFF

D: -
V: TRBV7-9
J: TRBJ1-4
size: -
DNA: TGTGCCAGCAGCTTAGACAGGGCGTCTAATGAAAAACTGTTTTTT
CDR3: CASSLDRASNEKLFF

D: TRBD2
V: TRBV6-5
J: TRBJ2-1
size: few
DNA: TGTGCCAGCAGTTCCGGACTAGCGGGGGGTAGGGCTGAGCAGTTCTTC
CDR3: CASSSGLAGGRAEQFF

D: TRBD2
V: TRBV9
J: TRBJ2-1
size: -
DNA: TGTGCCAGCAGCGTAGGACTAGCGGGAGCCCATGAGCAGTTCTTC
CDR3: CASSVGLAGAHEQFF

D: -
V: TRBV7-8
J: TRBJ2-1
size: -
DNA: TGTGCCAGCAGCTCAGGCTCCTACAATGAGCAGTTCTTC
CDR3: CASSSGSYNEQFF

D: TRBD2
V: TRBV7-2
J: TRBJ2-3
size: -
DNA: TGTGCCAGCAGCACTAGACTAGCGGGAGTCGCAGATACGCAGTATTTT
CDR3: CASSTRLAGVADTQYF

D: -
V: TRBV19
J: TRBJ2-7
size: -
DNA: TGTGCCAGTAGTATCGGGGGGCTGGCCTACGAGCAGTACTTC
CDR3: CASSIGGLAYEQYF

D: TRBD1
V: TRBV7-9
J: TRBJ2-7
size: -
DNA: TGTGCCAGCAGGGGTCGGGACAGGCCCCACGAGCAGTACTTC
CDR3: CASRGRDRPHEQYF

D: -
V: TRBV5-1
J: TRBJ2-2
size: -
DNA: TGCGCCAGCAGCTTGGCGCAGGGAGGTACCGGGGAGCTGTTTTTT
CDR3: CASSLAQGGTGELFF

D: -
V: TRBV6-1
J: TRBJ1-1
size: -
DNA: TGTGCCAGCAGTATCCTCCGGGATATGAACACTGAAGCTTTCTTT
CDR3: CASSILRDMNTEAFF

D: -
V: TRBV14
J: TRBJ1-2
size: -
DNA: TGTGCCAGCAGCCAAAAGACAGACTATGGCTACACCTTC
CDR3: CASSQKTDYGYTF

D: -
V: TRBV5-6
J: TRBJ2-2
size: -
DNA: TGTGCCAGCAGCGGGACTTTAAACACCGGGGAGCTGTTTTTT
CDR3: CASSGTLNTGELFF

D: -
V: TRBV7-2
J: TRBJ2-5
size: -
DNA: TGTGCCAGCAGCCTCTGGGGCCCCCAAGAGACCCAGTACTTC
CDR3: CASSLWGPQETQYF

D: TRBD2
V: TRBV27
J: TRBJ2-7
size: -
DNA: TGTGCCAGCAGTTTCTCGGGAGGGGCGCAGTACTTC
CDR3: CASSFSGGAQYF

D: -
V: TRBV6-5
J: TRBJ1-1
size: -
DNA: TGTGCCAGCAGTTACCGCCGGGCGGGGGGAGGTGAAGCTTTCTTT
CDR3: CASSYRRAGGGEAFF